This record covers a single T cell receptor (beta chain). One end of the junction is discordant with germline, which a read error may explain. Clones were read by immunoSEQ multiplex PCR, and TCRdb kept only the in-frame ones, dropping some. Found here are 43,000 or so clones, about 80% of them singletons; the top ten hold around half. The data are from a study of Ad26.COV2.S vaccination and SARS-CoV-2 variants. The CDR3 covers 12 residues. Germline CDR1 KGHDR, CDR2 SFDVKD. Source: peripheral blood, taken after recovery from COVID-19. The chain has TRBV24-1 and TRBJ2-5; D ambiguous. The source of this sequence is a human donor who had recovered from COVID-19. CDR3 sequence: CATSGNQGTQYF. Here the CDR3 DNA reads TGTGCCACCAGCGGAAATCAAGGGACCCAGTACTTC.